This is a list of T cell receptor beta chains from one sample in a study of CD8+CD57+ T cells in acquired aplastic anemia. One entry per CDR3 protein results from TCRdb running MiXCR on the reads. The sample shows around 190,000 distinct CDR3 sequences, roughly 50% of them seen only once. Sequencing was performed on sorted CD4+, CD8+, or CD8+CD57+ T cells (not recorded which) from PBMCs. Source of these receptors: a human donor with aplastic anemia. CDR3s include the opening cysteine and the closing phenylalanine or tryptophan. The D gene is left open where the match is weak. Clone size is not always given. Where it is, it says once, few, many or a class for expanded clones.

V gene	CDR3 length	J gene	D gene	clone size	CDR3 protein	CDR3 DNA
TRBV7-3	16	TRBJ1-1	TRBD1	many	CASSLSGTGGGTEAFF	TGTGCCAGCAGCTTAAGTGGGACAGGGGGGGGCACTGAAGCTTTCTTT
TRBV25-1	17	TRBJ2-3	.	.	CASSPLKTGLGTDTQYF	TGTGCCAGCTCACCACTCAAGACAGGTCTGGGAACAGATACGCAGTATTTT
TRBV19	13	TRBJ1-1	.	many	CASSMRGVTEAFF	TGTGCCAGTAGTATGAGGGGGGTCACTGAAGCTTTCTTT
TRBV12-3/TRBV12-4	16	TRBJ1-4	.	.	CASRYIGTILNEKLFF	TGTGCCAGCAGATACATAGGGACAATACTTAATGAAAAACTGTTTTTT
TRBV20-1	12	TRBJ2-1	TRBD2	.	CSARLADNEQFF	TGCAGTGCGAGACTAGCCGACAATGAGCAGTTCTTC
TRBV29-1	14	TRBJ2-4	TRBD1	.	CSVAGTGAANIQYF	TGCAGCGTCGCCGGGACAGGGGCAGCGAACATTCAGTACTTC
TRBV7-8	14	TRBJ2-1	.	.	CASSPTRRGNEQFF	TGTGCCAGCAGCCCTACTCGTCGCGGCAATGAGCAGTTCTTC
TRBV19	13	TRBJ2-2	.	.	CASKGRNTGELFF	TGTGCCAGTAAGGGGCGGAACACCGGGGAGCTGTTTTTT
TRBV29-1	13	TRBJ2-1	TRBD2	.	CSVERGGYNEQFF	TGCAGCGTTGAGCGGGGGGGATACAATGAGCAGTTCTTC
TRBV7-9	13	TRBJ1-1	.	once	CASSSPAGTEAFF	TGTGCCAGCAGCTCCCCAGCCGGGACTGAAGCTTTCTTT
TRBV2	15	TRBJ2-7	TRBD1	.	CASSGFGTGYYEQYF	TGTGCCAGCAGTGGATTTGGGACAGGGTACTACGAGCAGTACTTC
TRBV24-1	20	TRBJ2-6	TRBD1	.	CATSDSTSTGAYSGANVLTF	TGTGCCACCAGTGATTCAACCTCGACAGGGGCTTATTCTGGGGCCAACGTCCTGACTTTC
TRBV7-2	14	TRBJ2-1	.	few	CASITGFSFNEQFF	TGTGCCAGCATAACAGGGTTTTCTTTCAATGAGCAGTTCTTC
TRBV9	17	TRBJ2-7	.	many	CASSVVFAGQLSYEQYF	TGTGCCAGCAGCGTAGTGTTTGCGGGACAGCTTTCCTACGAGCAGTACTTC
TRBV7-6	16	TRBJ1-2	TRBD1	.	CASSLTGTGELGGYTF	TGTGCCAGCAGCTTAACCGGGACAGGGGAATTGGGCGGCTACACCTTC
TRBV20-1	11	TRBJ1-2	TRBD1	.	CSAPGTGGNTF	TGCAGTGCACCCGGGACAGGTGGCAACACCTTC
TRBV5-4	15	TRBJ2-3	TRBD2	.	CASSLSQRETDTQYF	TGTGCCAGCAGCTTGTCTCAGCGGGAGACAGATACGCAGTATTTT
TRBV5-1	15	TRBJ1-4	.	once	CASTPWGATNEKLVF	TGCGCCAGCACCCCTTGGGGTGCAACTAATGAAAAACTGGTCTTT
TRBV9	14	TRBJ2-5	.	.	CASTRDRGQETQYF	TGTGCCAGCACCCGGGACCGGGGGCAAGAGACCCAGTACTTC
TRBV28	14	TRBJ1-5	.	.	CASMGTCSNQPQHF	TGTGCCAGCATGGGGACTTGTAGCAATCAGCCCCAGCATTTT
TRBV10-3	13	TRBJ1-6	.	.	CAIRIEDNSPLHF	TGTGCCATCAGAATCGAAGATAATTCACCCCTCCACTTT
TRBV2	13	TRBJ2-7	.	.	CASSWAGGYEQYF	TGTGCCAGCAGTTGGGCAGGGGGGTACGAGCAGTACTTC
TRBV25-1	13	TRBJ2-7	TRBD1	.	CASSRRTGAEQYF	TGTGCCAGCAGCCGCCGGACAGGGGCCGAGCAGTACTTC
TRBV20-1	15	TRBJ2-5	.	many	CSARALTALQETQYF	TGCAGTGCTAGAGCGTTGACAGCACTCCAAGAGACCCAGTACTTC
TRBV7-9	11	TRBJ2-7	.	.	CASSRSFEQYF	TGTGCCAGCAGCCGGTCGTTCGAGCAGTACTTC
TRBV12-3/TRBV12-4	11	TRBJ1-2	TRBD1	.	CASSRGQGNTF	TGTGCCAGCAGTCGAGGACAGGGTAACACCTTC
TRBV10-3	15	TRBJ2-7	TRBD1	.	CAITRDRGAGYEQYF	TGTGCCATCACCCGGGACAGGGGCGCTGGTTACGAGCAGTACTTC
TRBV15	14	TRBJ2-7	.	.	CATSSIAQGHEQYF	TGTGCCACCAGCAGTATAGCACAAGGCCACGAGCAGTACTTC
TRBV7-8	13	TRBJ2-3	.	.	CASSSYLTDTQYF	TGTGCCAGCAGCTCCTACCTCACAGATACGCAGTATTTT